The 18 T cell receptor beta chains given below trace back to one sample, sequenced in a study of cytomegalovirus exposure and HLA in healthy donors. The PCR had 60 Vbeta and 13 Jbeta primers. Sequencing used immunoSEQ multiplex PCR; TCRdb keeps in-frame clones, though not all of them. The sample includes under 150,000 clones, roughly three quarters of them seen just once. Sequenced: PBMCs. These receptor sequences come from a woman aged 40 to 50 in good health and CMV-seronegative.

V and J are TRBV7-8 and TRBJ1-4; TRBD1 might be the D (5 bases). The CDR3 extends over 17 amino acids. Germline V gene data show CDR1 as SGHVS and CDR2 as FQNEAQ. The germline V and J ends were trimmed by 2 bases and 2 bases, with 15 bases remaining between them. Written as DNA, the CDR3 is TGTGCCAGCAGCTTAACGGGGGGAACCCTCACTAATGAAAAACTGTTTTTT. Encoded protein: CASSLTGGTLTNEKLFF.

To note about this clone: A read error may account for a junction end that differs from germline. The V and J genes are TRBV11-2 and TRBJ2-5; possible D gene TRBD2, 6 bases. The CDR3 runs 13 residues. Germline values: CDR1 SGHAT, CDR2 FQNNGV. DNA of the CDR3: TGTGCCAGCAGCTTAGAAGCCGGGAGCCTCCATGACTTC. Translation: CASSLEAGSLHDF.

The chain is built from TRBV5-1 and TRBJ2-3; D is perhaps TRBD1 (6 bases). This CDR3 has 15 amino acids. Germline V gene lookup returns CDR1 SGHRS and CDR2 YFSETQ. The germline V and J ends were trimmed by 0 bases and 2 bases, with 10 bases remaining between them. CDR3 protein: CASSLDRTDTDTQYF. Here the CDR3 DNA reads TGCGCCAGCAGCTTGGACCGGACAGACACAGATACGCAGTATTTT.

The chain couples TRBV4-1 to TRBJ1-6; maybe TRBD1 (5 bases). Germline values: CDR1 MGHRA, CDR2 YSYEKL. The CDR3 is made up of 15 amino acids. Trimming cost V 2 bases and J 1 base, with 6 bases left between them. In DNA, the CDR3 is TGCGCCAGCAGCCAACAGGGATCCTATAATTCACCCCTCCACTTT. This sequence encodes CASSQQGSYNSPLHF.

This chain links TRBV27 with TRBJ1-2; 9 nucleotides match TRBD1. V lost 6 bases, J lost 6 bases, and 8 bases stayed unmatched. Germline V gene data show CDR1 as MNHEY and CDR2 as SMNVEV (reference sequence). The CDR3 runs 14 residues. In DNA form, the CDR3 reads TGTGCCAGCAGCCAAACCGGGACAGGGAATGGCTACACCTTC. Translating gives CASSQTGTGNGYTF.

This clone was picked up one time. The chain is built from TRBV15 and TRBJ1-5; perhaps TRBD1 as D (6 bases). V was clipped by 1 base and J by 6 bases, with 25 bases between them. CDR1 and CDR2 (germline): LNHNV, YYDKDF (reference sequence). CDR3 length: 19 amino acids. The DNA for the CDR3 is TGTGCCACCAGCAGAGGAGTTCTTTGGGCAGGGGCCGCGGGTCAGCCCCAGCATTTT. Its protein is CATSRGVLWAGAAGQPQHF. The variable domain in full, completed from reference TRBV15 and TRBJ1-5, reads DAMVIQNPRYQVTQFGKPVTLSCSQTLNHNVMYWYQQKSSQAPKLLFHYYDKDFNNEADTPDNFQSRRPNTSFCFLDIRSPGLGDTAMYLCATSRGVLWAGAAGQPQHFGDGTRLSIL.

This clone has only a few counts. The CDR3 reads CASSLVERTEAFF. The CDR3 DNA sequence: TGCGCCAGCAGCTTGGTAGAGAGAACTGAAGCTTTCTTT. V is TRBV5-1 and J is TRBJ1-1; no reliable D call. The germline V gene encodes CDR1 SGHRS and CDR2 YFSETQ. Trimming removed 0 bases from V and 5 bases from J, with 8 bases in between. This CDR3 is 13 amino acids long.

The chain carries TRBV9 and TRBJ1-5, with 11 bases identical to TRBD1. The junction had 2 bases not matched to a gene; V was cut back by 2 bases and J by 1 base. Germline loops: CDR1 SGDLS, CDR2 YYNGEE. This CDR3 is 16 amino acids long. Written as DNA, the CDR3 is TGTGCCAGCAGCGTCGGGACAGGGGGGAGCAATCAGCCCCAGCATTTT. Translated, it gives CASSVGTGGSNQPQHF.

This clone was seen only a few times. CDR3 nucleotide sequence: TGCGCCAGCAGCCAAGATTACTACGAGCAGTACTTC. It codes for CASSQDYYEQYF. V and J are TRBV4-1 and TRBJ2-7; D not resolved. From germline, CDR1 is MGHRA and CDR2 YSYEKL. The V end was cut by 0 bases, the J end by 3 bases, with 3 bases between. The CDR3 sequence is 12 residues long.

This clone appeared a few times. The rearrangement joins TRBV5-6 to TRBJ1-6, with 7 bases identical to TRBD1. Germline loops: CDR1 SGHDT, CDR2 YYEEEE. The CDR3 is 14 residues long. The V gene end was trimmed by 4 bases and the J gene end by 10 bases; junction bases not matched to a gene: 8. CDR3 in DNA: TGTGCCAGCAGCCCACAGGGGTCGGGATCACCCCTCCACTTT. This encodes CASSPQGSGSPLHF.

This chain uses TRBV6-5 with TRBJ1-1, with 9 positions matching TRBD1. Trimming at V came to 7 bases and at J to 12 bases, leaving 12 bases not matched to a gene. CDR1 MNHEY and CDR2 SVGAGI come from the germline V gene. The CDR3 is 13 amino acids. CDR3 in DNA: TGTGCCAGCATCTCCCCTATAGGACAGGGGTCTTTCTTT. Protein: CASISPIGQGSFF.

CDR3 nucleotide sequence: TGTGCCAGCAGTCCAACCGGGACTAGCGGGGGGGATACGCAGTATTTT. Its protein product is CASSPTGTSGGDTQYF. The rearrangement joins TRBV28 to TRBJ2-3; TRBD2 matches 15 bases. V dropped 5 bases and J dropped 6; count of bases not matched to a gene: 6. Germline CDR1 MDHEN, CDR2 SYDVKM. CDR3 length equals 16 residues.

The CDR3 here is CASSFGENYGYTF. The DNA of the CDR3 is TGCGCCAGCAGCTTCGGGGAAAACTATGGCTACACCTTC. The V call is TRBV5-1, the J call TRBJ1-2; D is ambiguous. Germline CDR1 SGHRS, CDR2 YFSETQ. V was shortened by 2 bases and J by 2 bases, with 7 bases between the two germline ends. The CDR3 extends over 13 amino acids.

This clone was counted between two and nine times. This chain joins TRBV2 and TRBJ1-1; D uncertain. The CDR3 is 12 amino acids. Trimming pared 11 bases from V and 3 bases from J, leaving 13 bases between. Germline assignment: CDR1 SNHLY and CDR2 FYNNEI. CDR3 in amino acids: CACPSQDTEAFF. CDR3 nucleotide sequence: TGTGCCTGCCCCAGTCAGGACACTGAAGCTTTCTTT.

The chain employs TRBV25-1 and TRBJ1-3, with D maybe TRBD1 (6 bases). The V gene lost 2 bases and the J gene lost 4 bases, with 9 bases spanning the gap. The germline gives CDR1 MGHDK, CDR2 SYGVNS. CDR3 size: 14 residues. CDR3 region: CASSERGQGNTIYF. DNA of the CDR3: TGTGCCAGCAGTGAACGGGGACAAGGAAACACCATATATTTT.

CDR3 in DNA: TGCGCCAGCAGTGATCCCGCGCTCCTAACCCTAGAGACCCAGTACTTC. It codes for CASSDPALLTLETQYF. The chain recombines TRBV10-2 with TRBJ2-5; D not certain. This CDR3 is built from 16 residues. The V end lost 3 bases, the J end lost 4 bases, and 18 bases lay between the germline ends. Germline loops: CDR1 WSHSY, CDR2 SAAADI.

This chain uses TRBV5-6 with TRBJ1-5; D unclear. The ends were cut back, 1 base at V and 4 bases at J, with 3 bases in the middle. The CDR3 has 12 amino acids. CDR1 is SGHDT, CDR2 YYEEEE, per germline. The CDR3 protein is CASSLSNQPQHF. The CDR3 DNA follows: TGTGCCAGCAGCTTGTCGAATCAGCCCCAGCATTTT.

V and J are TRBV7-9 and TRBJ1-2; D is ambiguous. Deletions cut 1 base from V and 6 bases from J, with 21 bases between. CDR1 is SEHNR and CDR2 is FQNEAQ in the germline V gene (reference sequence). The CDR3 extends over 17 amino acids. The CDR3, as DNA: TGTGCCAGCAGCTTAGGAGGGAATGGGGATCCGCACGATGGCTACACCTTC. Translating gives CASSLGGNGDPHDGYTF. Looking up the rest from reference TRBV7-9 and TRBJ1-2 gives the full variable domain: DTGVSQNPRHKITKRGQNVTFRCDPISEHNRLYWYRQTLGQGPEFLTYFQNEAQLEKSRLLSDRFSAERPKGSFSTLEIQRTEQGDSAMYLCASSLGGNGDPHDGYTFGSGTRLTVV.